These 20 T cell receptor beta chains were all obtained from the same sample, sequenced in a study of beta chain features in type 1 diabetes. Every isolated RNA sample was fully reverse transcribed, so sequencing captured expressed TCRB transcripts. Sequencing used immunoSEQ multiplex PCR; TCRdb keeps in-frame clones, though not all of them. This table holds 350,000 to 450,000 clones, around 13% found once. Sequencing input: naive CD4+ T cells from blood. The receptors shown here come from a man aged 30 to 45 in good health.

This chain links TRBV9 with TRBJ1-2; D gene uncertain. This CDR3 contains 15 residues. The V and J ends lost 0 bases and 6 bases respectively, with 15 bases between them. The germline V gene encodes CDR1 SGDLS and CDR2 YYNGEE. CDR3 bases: TGTGCCAGCAGCGTAGTGAGTATTTCCGGAGATGGCTACACCTTC. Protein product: CASSVVSISGDGYTF.

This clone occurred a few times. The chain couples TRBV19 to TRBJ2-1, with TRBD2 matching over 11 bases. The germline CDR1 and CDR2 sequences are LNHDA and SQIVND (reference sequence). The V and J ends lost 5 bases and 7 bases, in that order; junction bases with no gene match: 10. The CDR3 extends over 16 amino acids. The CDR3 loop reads CASSGTSGSFVNEQFF. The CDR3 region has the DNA TGTGCCAGTAGTGGCACTAGCGGGAGTTTTGTGAATGAGCAGTTCTTC.

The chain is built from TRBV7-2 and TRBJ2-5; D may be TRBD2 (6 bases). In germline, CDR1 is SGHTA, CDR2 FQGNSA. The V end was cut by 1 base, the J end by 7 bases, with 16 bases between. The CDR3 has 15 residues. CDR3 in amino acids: CASSLDLRGSGTQYF. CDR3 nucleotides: TGTGCCAGCAGCTTAGACCTTCGGGGGTCTGGGACCCAGTACTTC. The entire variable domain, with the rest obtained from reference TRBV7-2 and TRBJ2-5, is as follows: GAGVSQSPSNKVTEKGKDVELRCDPISGHTALYWYRQSLGQGLEFLIYFQGNSAPDKSGLPSDRFSAERTGGSVSTLTIQRTQQEDSAVYLCASSLDLRGSGTQYFGPGTRLLVL.

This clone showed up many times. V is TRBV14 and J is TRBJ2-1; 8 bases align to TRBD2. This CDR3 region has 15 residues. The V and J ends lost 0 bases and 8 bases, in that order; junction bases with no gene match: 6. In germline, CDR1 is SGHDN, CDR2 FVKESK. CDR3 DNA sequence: TGTGCCAGCAGCCAAGAGTCCGGGAGGGCCCATGAGCAGTTCTTC. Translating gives CASSQESGRAHEQFF.

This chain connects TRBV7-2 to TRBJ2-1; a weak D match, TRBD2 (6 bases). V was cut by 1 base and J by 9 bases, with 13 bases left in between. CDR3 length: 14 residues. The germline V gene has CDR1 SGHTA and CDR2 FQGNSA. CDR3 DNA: TGTGCCAGCAGCTTAGGGCCGGGAGACGGTGAGCAGTTCTTC. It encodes CASSLGPGDGEQFF. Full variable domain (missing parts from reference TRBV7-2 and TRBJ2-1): GAGVSQSPSNKVTEKGKDVELRCDPISGHTALYWYRQSLGQGLEFLIYFQGNSAPDKSGLPSDRFSAERTGGSVSTLTIQRTQQEDSAVYLCASSLGPGDGEQFFGPGTRLTVL.

The CDR3 nucleotides are TGTGCCAGCAGTGAAGTTGGGAACACCGGGGAGCTGTTTTTT. This encodes CASSEVGNTGELFF. V is TRBV6-1 and J is TRBJ2-2; D not certain. This CDR3 comprises 14 residues. Trimming removed 1 base from V and 1 base from J, with 4 bases in between. The germline V gene has CDR1 MNHNS and CDR2 SASEGT.

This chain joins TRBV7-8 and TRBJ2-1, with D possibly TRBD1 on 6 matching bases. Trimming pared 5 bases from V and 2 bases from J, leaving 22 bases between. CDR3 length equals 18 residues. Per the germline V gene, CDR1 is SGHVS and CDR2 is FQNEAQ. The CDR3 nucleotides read TGTGCCAGCAGCCACAGAGGAACAGGGTCGGCCACCTACAATGAGCAGTTCTTC. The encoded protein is CASSHRGTGSATYNEQFF.

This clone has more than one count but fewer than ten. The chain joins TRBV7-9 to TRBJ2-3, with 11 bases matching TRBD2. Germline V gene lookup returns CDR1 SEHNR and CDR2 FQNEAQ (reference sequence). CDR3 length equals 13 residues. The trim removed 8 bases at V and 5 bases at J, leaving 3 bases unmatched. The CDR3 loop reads CASFLAGGDTQYF. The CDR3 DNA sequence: TGTGCCAGCTTCCTAGCGGGAGGAGATACGCAGTATTTT. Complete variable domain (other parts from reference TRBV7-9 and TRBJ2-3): DTGVSQNPRHKITKRGQNVTFRCDPISEHNRLYWYRQTLGQGPEFLTYFQNEAQLEKSRLLSDRFSAERPKGSFSTLEIQRTEQGDSAMYLCASFLAGGDTQYFGPGTRLTVL.

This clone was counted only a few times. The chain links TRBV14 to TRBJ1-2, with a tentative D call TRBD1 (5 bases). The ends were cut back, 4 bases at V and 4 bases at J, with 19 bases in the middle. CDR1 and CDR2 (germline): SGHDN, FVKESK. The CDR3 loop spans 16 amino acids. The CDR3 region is CASSLLTGTPVYGYTF. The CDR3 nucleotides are TGTGCCAGCAGCCTACTAACAGGAACACCGGTCTATGGCTACACCTTC.

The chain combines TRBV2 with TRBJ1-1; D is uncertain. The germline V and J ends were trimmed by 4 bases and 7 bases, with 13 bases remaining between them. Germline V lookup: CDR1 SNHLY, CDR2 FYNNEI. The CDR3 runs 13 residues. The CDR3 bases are TGTGCCAGCAGTGTTTATGTCGACGGTGAAGCTTTCTTT. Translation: CASSVYVDGEAFF.

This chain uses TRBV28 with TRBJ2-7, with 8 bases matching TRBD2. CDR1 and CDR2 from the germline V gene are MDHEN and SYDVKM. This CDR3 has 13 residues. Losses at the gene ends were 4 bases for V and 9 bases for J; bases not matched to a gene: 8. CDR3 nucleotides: TGTGCCAGCAGTTCCACCGGGACTAGTCCGCAGTACGTC. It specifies CASSSTGTSPQYV.

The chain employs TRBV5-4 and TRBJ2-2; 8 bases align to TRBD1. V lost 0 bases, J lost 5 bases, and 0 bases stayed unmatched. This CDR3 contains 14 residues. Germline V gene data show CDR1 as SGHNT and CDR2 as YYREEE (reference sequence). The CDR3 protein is CASSLGQGTGELFF. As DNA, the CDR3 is TGTGCCAGCAGCTTGGGACAGGGGACCGGGGAGCTGTTTTTT.

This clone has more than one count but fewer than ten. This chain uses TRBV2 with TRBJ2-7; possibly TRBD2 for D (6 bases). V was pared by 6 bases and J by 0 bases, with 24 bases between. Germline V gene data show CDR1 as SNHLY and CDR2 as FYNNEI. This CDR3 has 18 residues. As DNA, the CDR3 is TGTGCCAGCAGGACCGCGGCAGGACTAATACCGAGCTCCTACGAGCAGTACTTC. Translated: CASRTAAGLIPSSYEQYF.

The CDR3 DNA is TGTGCCAGCAGTTTAGTAACGCCAGATGGCTACACCTTC. Encoded protein: CASSLVTPDGYTF. The chain uses TRBV28 and TRBJ1-2; no definite D call. Trimming removed 2 bases from V and 6 bases from J, with 10 bases in between. This CDR3 is 13 amino acids long. CDR1 is MDHEN, CDR2 SYDVKM, per germline.

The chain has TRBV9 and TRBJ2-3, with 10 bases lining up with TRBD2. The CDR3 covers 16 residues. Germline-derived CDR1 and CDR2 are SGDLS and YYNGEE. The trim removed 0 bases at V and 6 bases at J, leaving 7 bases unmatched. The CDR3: CASSVDQAGGLDTQYF. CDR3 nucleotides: TGTGCCAGCAGCGTAGATCAAGCGGGAGGGCTGGATACGCAGTATTTT.

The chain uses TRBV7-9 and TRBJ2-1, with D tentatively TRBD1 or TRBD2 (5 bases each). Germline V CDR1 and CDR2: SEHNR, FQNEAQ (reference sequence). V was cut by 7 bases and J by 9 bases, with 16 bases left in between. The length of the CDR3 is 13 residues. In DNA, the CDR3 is TGTGCCAGCACTCTCGGGGACGGCGCTGAGCAGTTCTTC. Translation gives CASTLGDGAEQFF.

Written as DNA, the CDR3 is TGCGCCAGCAGCTCTAAACTAGCCCGAGGGGATGAGCAGTTCTTC. Translation gives CASSSKLARGDEQFF. This chain joins TRBV5-1 and TRBJ2-1; D might be TRBD2 (6 bases). Germline V gene data show CDR1 as SGHRS and CDR2 as YFSETQ. The CDR3 is made up of 15 amino acids. Trimming stripped 3 bases from V and 8 bases from J, with 18 bases between.

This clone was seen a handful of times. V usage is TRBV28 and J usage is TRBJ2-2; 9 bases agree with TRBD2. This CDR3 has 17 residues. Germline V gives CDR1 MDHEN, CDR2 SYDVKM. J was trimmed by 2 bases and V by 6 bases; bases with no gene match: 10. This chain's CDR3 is CASSQPSGTSNTGELFF. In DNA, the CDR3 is TGTGCCAGCAGCCAACCTTCCGGGACTAGCAACACCGGGGAGCTGTTTTTT.

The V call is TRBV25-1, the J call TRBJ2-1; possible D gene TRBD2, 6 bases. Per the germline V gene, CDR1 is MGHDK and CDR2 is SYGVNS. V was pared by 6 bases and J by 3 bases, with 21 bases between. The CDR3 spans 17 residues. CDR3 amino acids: CASSGMPGTGVYNEQFF. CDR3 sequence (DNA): TGTGCCAGCAGCGGAATGCCTGGGACTGGGGTCTACAATGAGCAGTTCTTC.

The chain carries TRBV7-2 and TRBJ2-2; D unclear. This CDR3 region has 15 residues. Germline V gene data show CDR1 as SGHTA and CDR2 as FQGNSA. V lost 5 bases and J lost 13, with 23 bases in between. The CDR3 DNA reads TGTGCCAGCAGCCTTGGTGACACTCGCCTTGGAGTGCTGTTTTTT. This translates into CASSLGDTRLGVLFF.